This T cell receptor beta chain was captured in a study of identical twins. Study outcomes and limitations: Beta out-of-frame sequences displayed a weaker excess of sharing between twins. There were fewer insertions in abundant cord blood beta clonotypes, but memory repertoires showed no such pattern. An excess of low generation probability was shown by twin-shared out-of-frame alpha sequences.

Unique molecular identifiers were in the cDNA, with template-switch universal primer binding. A single record per CDR3 protein comes from TCRdb applying MiXCR to the 5' RACE reads. The table lists 400,000 to 500,000 distinct CDR3 sequences, around a sixth of them singletons. With respect to this clonotype: Its antigen is unknown.

Sequenced: naive T cells sorted from blood. The clonotype comes from a man aged 45-60 years in good health.

The CDR3 region has the DNA TGCAGCGTTGTTAGGACTAGCGGGAGGACGAGCGCAGATACGCAGTATTTT. This sequence encodes CSVVRTSGRTSADTQYF. The chain uses TRBV29-1 and TRBJ2-3, with 14 bases matching TRBD2. Germline trimming cut 4 bases from V and 4 bases from J; bases unmatched to any gene: 10. This CDR3 has 17 amino acids. The germline gives CDR1 SQVTM, CDR2 ANQGSEA.